This T cell receptor (beta chain) was found in a study of post-analysis software for immune sequencing data. Study-level points and caveats: Multiple sclerosis was associated with a significant reduction in normalized Chao1 diversity relative to controls.

About this clonotype itself: Its target is not known.

TCR beta cDNA libraries included unique molecular identifiers. Each CDR3 protein gets one entry after TCRdb re-called the PCR reads with MiXCR. In the table there are about 540,000 distinct CDR3 sequences, around 31% of which are singletons. This receptor was obtained from a girl under 18 with multiple sclerosis. The sequencing sample was made of blood.

DNA of the CDR3: TGTGCCAGCAGCTTGTACCCGAGGGATGAGCAGTTCTTC. This gives the protein CASSLYPRDEQFF. The V gene is TRBV5-6, the J gene TRBJ2-1, with a possible D match to TRBD2 (5 bases). V gave up 1 base and J gave up 8 bases, with 10 bases separating them. The germline CDR1 and CDR2 sequences are SGHDT and YYEEEE. The CDR3 is made up of 13 amino acids. Full variable domain (outside the CDR3, taken from reference TRBV5-6 and TRBJ2-1): DAGVTQSPTHLIKTRGQQVTLRCSPKSGHDTVSWYQQALGQGPQFIFQYYEEEERQRGNFPDRFSGHQFPNYSSELNVNALLLGDSALYLCASSLYPRDEQFFGPGTRLTVL.